This T cell receptor (beta chain) stems from a study of PD-1 blockade in classical Hodgkin lymphoma. Points from the study as a whole: CD4+ TCR diversity rose significantly by C4D1, and CD8+ TCR diversity did not. In newly diagnosed patients, baseline TCR diversity was reportedly below that of healthy donors.

Measured with immunoSEQ multiplex PCR; TCRdb has only the in-frame clones, and not every one. The data hold 25,000 to 35,000 clones, with roughly 70% observed a single time. J lost 5 bases, V lost 2 bases, and 7 bases had no gene match. The germline V gene has CDR1 SGHAT and CDR2 FQNNGV. The CDR3 sequence is 15 residues long. About this clone: Its antigen is unidentified.

All patients experienced relapse after autologous stem cell transplantation, and brentuximab vedotin exposure was variable. The chain carries TRBV11-2 and TRBJ1-2; 8 nucleotides line up with TRBD1. This specimen consisted of peripheral blood mononuclear cells (PBMCs), obtained before the second cycle of nivolumab. The receptor's source is a human donor with classical Hodgkin lymphoma. CDR3 coding DNA: TGTGCCAGCAGCTTAACCCTACAGGGGGGATATGGCTACACCTTC. Translated: CASSLTLQGGYGYTF.